Here is one T cell receptor (beta chain) with its context. What it binds is unknown. Time point of the sample: persistent/refractory GD, antithyroid drugs over 5 years with positive TRAb. Researchers made the TCR library from RNA that was extracted from PBMCs. These data belong to a study of regulatory T cells in long-lasting Graves disease. Study observations and caveats: Persistent disease was characterized by preferential usage of TRBV28, TRBJ1-2 and TRBJ2-5.

This CDR3 contains 15 residues. Trimming at V came to 9 bases and at J to 5 bases, leaving 7 bases not matched to a gene. CDR1 and CDR2 (germline): KGHDR, SFDVKD. Libraries of TCR beta came from iRepertoire HTBI primers plus Arm-PCR of CDR3 regions. TCRdb fed the multiplex PCR reads into MiXCR, producing one record per CDR3 protein. The sample has a few hundred thousand distinct CDR3 sequences, roughly a quarter seen once. The TCR comes from a female donor with Graves disease. This rearrangement joins TRBV24-1 to TRBJ2-2, with 11 bases lining up with TRBD2. Sequencing used peripheral blood mononuclear cells (PBMCs), obtained when the disease was refractory, from a patient treated with antithyroid drugs. This CDR3 reads CATAKTSGTTGELFF. CDR3 DNA: TGTGCCACCGCAAAGACTAGCGGGACTACCGGGGAGCTGTTTTTT.